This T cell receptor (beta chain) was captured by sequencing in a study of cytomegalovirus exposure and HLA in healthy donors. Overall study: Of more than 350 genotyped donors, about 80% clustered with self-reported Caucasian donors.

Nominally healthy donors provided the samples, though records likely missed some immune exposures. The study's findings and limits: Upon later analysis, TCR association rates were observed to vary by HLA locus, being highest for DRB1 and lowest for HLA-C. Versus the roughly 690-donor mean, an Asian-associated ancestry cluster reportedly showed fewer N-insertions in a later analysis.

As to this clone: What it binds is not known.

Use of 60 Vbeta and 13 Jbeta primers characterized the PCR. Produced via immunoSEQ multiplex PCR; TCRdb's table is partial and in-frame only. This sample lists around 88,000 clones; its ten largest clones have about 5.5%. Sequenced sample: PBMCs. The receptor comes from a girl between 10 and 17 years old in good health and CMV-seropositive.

CDR3 region: CASSILLAGGKETQYF. As DNA, the CDR3 is TGTGCCAGTAGTATACTCCTAGCGGGGGGGAAAGAGACCCAGTACTTC. The gene calls are TRBV19 and TRBJ2-5; 12 bases fit TRBD2. The V and J ends lost 2 bases and 3 bases, in that order; junction bases with no gene match: 4. The CDR3 sequence is 16 residues long. Germline lookup yields CDR1 LNHDA and CDR2 SQIVND (reference sequence). Variable domain in full (rest from reference TRBV19 and TRBJ2-5): DGGITQSPKYLFRKEGQNVTLSCEQNLNHDAMYWYRQDPGQGLRLIYYSQIVNDFQKGDIAEGYSVSREKKESFPLTVTSAQKNPTAFYLCASSILLAGGKETQYFGPGTRLLVL.